Below are 21 T cell receptor beta chains sequenced from a single sample in a study of shared clonotypes between healthy human individuals. TCRdb's copy holds only in-frame clones and misses some; the assay was immunoSEQ multiplex PCR. Found here are about 120,000 clones, around two thirds of them singletons; the top ten hold 20% to 25%. Material: memory CD8+ T cells sorted from blood. This sample's subset: CD45RO+ cells pooled with CCR7-negative TemRA cells. These receptors were taken from a woman under 40 in good health.

The genes are TRBV4-2 and TRBJ2-5; D perhaps matches TRBD2 (7 bases). With the DNA end fitting TRBJ2-7 better, the J assignment may be wrong. The CDR3 spans 15 residues. The germline V gene has CDR1 LGHNA and CDR2 YNFKEQ. The CDR3 DNA reads as TGTGCCAGCAGCCAAGAAAGCGGGACATCCCACGAGCAGTACTTC. As protein: CASSQESGTSHEQYF.

The V and J genes are TRBV5-6 and TRBJ1-2, with D hard to call. CDR3 length: 15 residues. Germline V gene data show CDR1 as SGHDT and CDR2 as YYEEEE. Trimming took 0 bases from V and 7 from J, leaving 16 bases between them. The CDR3 nucleotides are TGTGCCAGCAGCTTGGCCTTTTCGTTAGGTACTGGCTACACCTTC. Translating it yields CASSLAFSLGTGYTF.

The V and J genes are TRBV27 and TRBJ2-7; D remains ambiguous. The germline gives CDR1 MNHEY, CDR2 SMNVEV (reference sequence). The CDR3 covers 13 residues. Trimming stripped 6 bases from V and 0 bases from J, with 9 bases between. In DNA, the CDR3 is TGTGCCAGCAGCCCCGACGGCTCCTACGAGCAGTACTTC. Its translation: CASSPDGSYEQYF.

The gene calls are TRBV28 and TRBJ2-1, with 7 bases aligning to TRBD2. The CDR3 is 19 amino acids. Trimming at V came to 1 base and at J to 7 bases, leaving 19 bases not matched to a gene. The germline V gene encodes CDR1 MDHEN and CDR2 SYDVKM. The CDR3 region has the DNA TGTGCCAGCAGTTTATATTGGCGGGAGCCTCCTACAACACCAAATGAGCAGTTCTTC. Protein product: CASSLYWREPPTTPNEQFF.

The rearrangement uses TRBV6-1 and TRBJ2-2; D gene uncertain. The CDR3 length is 14 residues. The V and J ends lost 5 bases and 3 bases respectively, with 10 bases between them. The V gene's germline CDR1 is MNHNS and CDR2 SASEGT. Here the CDR3 reads CASSSNTYTGELFF. DNA for the CDR3: TGTGCCAGCAGTTCGAACACATACACCGGGGAGCTGTTTTTT.

The V and J genes are TRBV14 and TRBJ2-1; TRBD2 agrees at 8 bases. V trimming: 4 bases; J trimming: 3 bases; junction bases outside the gene matches: 8. The germline gives CDR1 SGHDN, CDR2 FVKESK. The CDR3 sequence is 16 residues long. The DNA for the CDR3 is TGTGCCAGCAGCCCCGGTGGGCTAGCGGGCTACAATGAGCAGTTCTTC. This encodes CASSPGGLAGYNEQFF.

This clone was detected only once. V is TRBV5-1 and J is TRBJ2-7, with 14 bases identical to TRBD2. The V and J ends lost 4 bases and 4 bases, in that order; junction bases with no gene match: 7. The germline gives CDR1 SGHRS, CDR2 YFSETQ. The CDR3 covers 16 residues. The CDR3 sequence is CASSHGTSGSIYEQYF. The DNA for the CDR3 is TGCGCCAGCAGCCACGGGACTAGCGGGAGTATATACGAGCAGTACTTC.

This clone was observed a few times. V gene TRBV19 combines with J gene TRBJ2-3, with D perhaps TRBD2 (6 bases). Trimming removed 4 bases at V and 2 bases at J, with 13 bases between. The CDR3 covers 15 residues. Per the germline V gene, CDR1 is LNHDA and CDR2 is SQIVND (reference sequence). The CDR3 sequence is CASSTPSVHTDTQYF. In DNA form, the CDR3 reads TGTGCCAGTAGTACTCCTAGCGTACACACAGATACGCAGTATTTT.

This chain uses TRBV2 with TRBJ1-1; TRBD1 might be the D (5 bases). The V gene's germline CDR1 is SNHLY and CDR2 FYNNEI. CDR3 length equals 15 residues. The V end lost 5 bases, the J end lost 0 bases, and 13 bases lay between the germline ends. Here the CDR3 reads CASSHPETVNTEAFF. Written as DNA, the CDR3 is TGTGCCAGCAGTCACCCCGAGACAGTGAACACTGAAGCTTTCTTT.

This clone showed up just a few times. The chain links TRBV18 to TRBJ2-2, with D unclear. V was pared by 2 bases and J by 3 bases, with 7 bases between. This CDR3 region has 14 residues. Per germline, CDR1 KGHSH and CDR2 LQKENI. Here the CDR3 reads CASSPDAYTGELFF. Here the CDR3 DNA reads TGTGCCAGCTCACCAGACGCATACACCGGGGAGCTGTTTTTT.

The chain employs TRBV28 and TRBJ1-4; TRBD1 matches at 7 bases. From germline, CDR1 is MDHEN and CDR2 SYDVKM. CDR3 length: 16 residues. With 4 bases clipped from V and 8 bases from J, the junction kept 13 bases outside the gene matches. The CDR3: CASSSARQGGREKLFF. CDR3 DNA: TGTGCCAGCAGTTCGGCGAGACAGGGTGGACGGGAAAAACTGTTTTTT. Using reference TRBV28 and TRBJ1-4 for the parts outside the CDR3, the full variable domain is DVKVTQSSRYLVKRTGEKVFLECVQDMDHENMFWYRQDPGLGLRLIYFSYDVKMKEKGDIPEGYSVSREKKERFSLILESASTNQTSMYLCASSSARQGGREKLFFGSGTQLSVL.

CDR3 coding DNA: TGTGCCACGTCAAGGGCTGTCAAGGGGGCGAACACTGAAGCTTTCTTT. Its translation is CATSRAVKGANTEAFF. This chain connects TRBV10-3 to TRBJ1-1, with 7 bases aligning to TRBD1. This CDR3 region has 16 residues. From germline, CDR1 is ENHRY and CDR2 SYGVKD. The junction had 15 bases not matched to a gene; V was cut back by 10 bases and J by 1 base.

CDR3 DNA sequence: TGTGCCAGCAGTGTGGCTCGCGATCAAGAGACCCAGTACTTC. It specifies CASSVARDQETQYF. This chain joins TRBV25-1 and TRBJ2-5, with D unresolved. V lost 4 bases to trimming and J lost 2 bases, with 11 bases between them. CDR1 MGHDK and CDR2 SYGVNS come from the germline V gene. The CDR3 totals 14 residues.

In this sample, this clone turned up a few times. The genes are TRBV11-2 and TRBJ2-5, with 9 bases aligning to TRBD2. Looked up from germline, CDR1 is SGHAT and CDR2 is FQNNGV. V trimming: 3 bases; J trimming: 5 bases; junction bases outside the gene matches: 7. The CDR3 contains 15 residues. The CDR3 protein is CASSFLREGQETQYF. For the CDR3, the DNA is TGTGCCAGCAGCTTCCTGCGGGAGGGCCAGGAGACCCAGTACTTC. Full variable domain (rest looked up from reference TRBV11-2 and TRBJ2-5): EAGVAQSPRYKIIEKRQSVAFWCNPISGHATLYWYQQILGQGPKLLIQFQNNGVVDDSQLPKDRFSAERLKGVDSTLKIQPAKLEDSAVYLCASSFLREGQETQYFGPGTRLLVL.

V and J are TRBV11-2 and TRBJ2-1, with 7 bases identical to TRBD2. The germline CDR1 and CDR2 sequences are SGHAT and FQNNGV. CDR3 length equals 16 residues. V dropped 1 base and J dropped 7; count of bases not matched to a gene: 10. Here the CDR3 reads CASSLVGRVVGNEQFF. The CDR3 coding sequence is TGTGCCAGCAGCTTAGTTGGGAGGGTTGTTGGAAATGAGCAGTTCTTC.

The chain's CDR3 is CASSDRPHRPQHF. For the CDR3, the DNA is TGTGCCAGCAGTGACCGGCCCCATCGGCCCCAGCATTTT. This rearrangement joins TRBV6-4 to TRBJ1-5; D gene ambiguous. Germline-derived CDR1 and CDR2 are MRHNA and SNTAGT. The ends were cut back, 2 bases at V and 9 bases at J, with 11 bases in the middle. This CDR3 region has 13 residues.

The chain uses TRBV27 and TRBJ2-1; 12 bases fit TRBD2. The CDR3 sequence is 17 residues long. V was clipped by 4 bases and J by 5 bases; unmatched bases: 9. CDR1 MNHEY and CDR2 SMNVEV come from the germline V gene (reference sequence). CDR3 in amino acids: CASSWTSLAGGHNEQFF. DNA for the CDR3: TGTGCCAGCAGTTGGACCTCACTAGCGGGAGGACACAATGAGCAGTTCTTC.

The V gene is TRBV4-1, the J gene TRBJ2-5, with TRBD2 matching 12 bases. Germline V lookup: CDR1 MGHRA, CDR2 YSYEKL. V shed 5 bases, J shed 3 bases, and the junction held 10 bases outside the gene matches. The CDR3 length is 17 residues. This chain's CDR3 is CASSTYPGLAGKETQYF. Here the CDR3 DNA reads TGCGCCAGCAGCACATACCCGGGACTAGCGGGTAAAGAGACCCAGTACTTC.

This clone was counted between two and nine times. The chain carries TRBV25-1 and TRBJ1-2; D perhaps matches TRBD1 (5 bases). V lost 4 bases to trimming and J lost 4 bases, with 7 bases between them. In germline, CDR1 is MGHDK, CDR2 SYGVNS. The CDR3 loop spans 12 amino acids. The CDR3 protein is CASSGDGYGYTF. The CDR3 region has the DNA TGTGCCAGCAGTGGGGACGGCTATGGCTACACCTTC.

This clone was counted ten times or more. The chain combines TRBV29-1 with TRBJ1-1; tentatively, D is TRBD1 (6 bases). V was pared by 3 bases and J by 3 bases, with 8 bases between. In germline, CDR1 is SQVTM, CDR2 ANQGSEA. There are 12 residues in the CDR3. The CDR3 DNA sequence: TGCAGCGTTGAGACAGGAGACACTGAAGCTTTCTTT. Its protein is CSVETGDTEAFF.

The chain uses TRBV7-9 and TRBJ1-1; 7 bases are shared with TRBD1. This CDR3 has 16 amino acids. Trimming at V came to 7 bases and at J to 4 bases, leaving 15 bases not matched to a gene. Germline loops: CDR1 SEHNR, CDR2 FQNEAQ (reference sequence). This CDR3 reads CASTPGGGTGSTEAFF. DNA for the CDR3: TGTGCCAGCACCCCGGGAGGGGGCACTGGGAGCACTGAAGCTTTCTTT.